This is a list of T cell receptor beta chains from one sample in a study of Graves' ophthalmopathy and Graves' hyperthyroidism. TCRdb ran MiXCR on the multiplex PCR reads and lists one entry per CDR3 protein. In the table there are 300,000 to 500,000 distinct CDR3 sequences, approximately 15% of which are singletons. Sequenced sample: peripheral blood. Receptor source: a woman aged 18-30 years with stable Graves' hyperthyroidism. CDR3s include the opening cysteine and the closing phenylalanine or tryptophan. A D gene is named only where the DNA matches it firmly. Not every row has a clone size; where given, it reads once, few, many or a size class.

J	V	size	D	DNA	CDR3
TRBJ2-7	TRBV24-1	many	TRBD1	TGTGCCACCAGTGATCCTAGGACAGGGATCTACGAGCAGTACTTC	CATSDPRTGIYEQYF
TRBJ2-2	TRBV19	NA	NA	TGTGCCAGTAGAGCCCAAAACCTCGGAGGTGGCGGGGAGCTGTTTTTT	CASRAQNLGGGGELFF
TRBJ1-5	TRBV6-1	many	NA	TGTGCCAGCAGTGAACTCTACGGGGCTCCGGCCCAGCATTTT	CASSELYGAPAQHF
TRBJ1-3	TRBV19	many	TRBD1	TGTGCCAGTACCCGGGACAGGGGTTATGGAAACACCATATATTTT	CASTRDRGYGNTIYF
TRBJ2-5	TRBV6-1	NA	NA	TGTGCCAGCAGTGTAGGGGCCGAGGAGACCCAGTACTTC	CASSVGAEETQYF
TRBJ2-5	TRBV3-1	few	TRBD1	TGTGCCAGCAGCCAAGAGGTGGGACAGGGCGAGACCCAGTACTTC	CASSQEVGQGETQYF
TRBJ2-7	TRBV6-1	many	TRBD1	TGTGCCAGCAGGGACAGGGGCCTCTACGAGCAGTACTTC	CASRDRGLYEQYF
TRBJ2-7	TRBV28	NA	TRBD2	TGTGCCAGCAGTAAGGGACTAGCGGCGTCCTACGAGCAGTACTTC	CASSKGLAASYEQYF
TRBJ1-2	TRBV19	many	NA	TGTGCCAGTAGTATTAATGCAGGGCACGTCGACACCTTC	CASSINAGHVDTF
TRBJ2-7	TRBV12-3/TRBV12-4	NA	TRBD2	TGTGCCAGCAGTTTAGAGGCTAGCGGAACCTACGAGCAGTACTTC	CASSLEASGTYEQYF
TRBJ2-7	TRBV6-1	NA	TRBD1	TGTGCCAGCAGTGGTTTAAACAGGGGGCGCGACGAGCAGTACTTC	CASSGLNRGRDEQYF
TRBJ2-7	TRBV27	many	NA	TGTGCCAGCAGTTTATCCCGTAACTACGAGCAGTACTTC	CASSLSRNYEQYF
TRBJ1-1	TRBV12-3/TRBV12-4	many	NA	TGTGCCAGCAGATTAGGGTCGAGGGGGAGAGACACTGAAGCTTTCTTT	CASRLGSRGRDTEAFF
TRBJ1-2	TRBV6-1	many	NA	TGTGCCAGCAGTGCCGAAAGGCTGCCTGGGGGTGGCTACACCTTC	CASSAERLPGGGYTF
TRBJ1-3	TRBV25-1	many	NA	TGTGCCAGCAGTGATTTGGGAAACACCATATATTTT	CASSDLGNTIYF
TRBJ1-1	TRBV2	many	TRBD1	TGTGCCAGCAGTGACCCAGGGGGCGGATGGGCTTTCTTT	CASSDPGGGWAFF
TRBJ2-4	TRBV12-5	many	TRBD1	TGTGCTAGCGACCCCCACAGGGGGAGAGCCAAAAACATTCAGTACTTC	CASDPHRGRAKNIQYF
TRBJ2-7	TRBV28	NA	NA	TGTGCCAGCAGTTTTATGGCGACCTACGAGCAGTACTTC	CASSFMATYEQYF
TRBJ2-5	TRBV7-9	NA	NA	TGTGCCAGCAGTTCGGGACAAGGAGTAAGTGAGACCCAGTACTTC	CASSSGQGVSETQYF
TRBJ1-5	TRBV19	many	NA	TGTGCCAGTAGTATGGGGTTCACAAGCAATCAGCCCCAGCATTTT	CASSMGFTSNQPQHF
TRBJ2-7	TRBV6-1	many	NA	TGTGCCAGCAGGGAAGTAACCCATGGGGGATACGAGCAGTACTTC	CASREVTHGGYEQYF
TRBJ1-2	TRBV5-5	NA	NA	TGTGCCAGCAGCTTTTTGGGAGATGGCTACACCTTC	CASSFLGDGYTF
TRBJ2-7	TRBV7-9	many	NA	TGTGCCAGCAGCTTTGAGGGGACGACCTACGAGCAGTACTTC	CASSFEGTTYEQYF
TRBJ2-2	TRBV6-1	many	NA	TGTGCCACCCGAGTTTTCGGGAACACCGGGGAGCTGTTTTTT	CATRVFGNTGELFF
TRBJ1-2	TRBV2	many	NA	TGTGCCAGCACCCTGAGCCTCAACTATGGCTACACCTTC	CASTLSLNYGYTF
TRBJ2-5	TRBV11-3	few	TRBD1	TGTGCCAGCAGCCAGCCAAGGACAGGGCTGAAGGAGACCCAGTACTTC	CASSQPRTGLKETQYF
TRBJ1-1	TRBV12-3/TRBV12-4	many	TRBD1	TGTGCCAGCAGCGGGGACAGCAACACTGAAGCTTTCTTT	CASSGDSNTEAFF
TRBJ2-7	TRBV5-1	many	NA	TGCGCCAGCAGCTTCGGGGGCCCCTACGAGCAGTACTTC	CASSFGGPYEQYF
TRBJ2-7	TRBV5-8	many	NA	TGTGCCAGCAGCCCAGACAGGCGCACCTACGAGCAGTACTTC	CASSPDRRTYEQYF
TRBJ2-5	TRBV5-1	many	NA	TGCGCCAGCAGCTTGTACCAGGGTCTGCGGGAGACCCAGTACTTC	CASSLYQGLRETQYF
TRBJ2-5	TRBV24-1	few	NA	TGTGCCACCAGTCGCTCTACAGCAGGGAGAGAGACCCAGTACTTC	CATSRSTAGRETQYF
TRBJ2-7	TRBV4-3	NA	NA	TGCGCCAGCAGCCACGACGACAGCGTACGGTACTCCTACGAGCAGAACTTC	CASSHDDSVRYSYEQNF
TRBJ2-5	TRBV11-2	once	NA	TGTGCCAGCAGCTCCCGACTGGGGGAGACCCAGTACTTC	CASSSRLGETQYF
TRBJ2-2	TRBV11-3	many	NA	TGTGCCAGCAGCCCTTCCCGACGTAACACCGGGGAGCTGTTTTTT	CASSPSRRNTGELFF
TRBJ1-2	TRBV2	many	NA	TGTGCCAGCAGTGGGGCGGACGCAACGTCCTATGGCTACACCTTC	CASSGADATSYGYTF
TRBJ2-2	TRBV6-1	many	NA	TGTGCCAGCAGTGAAGGGTGGACCGGGGAGCTGTTTTTT	CASSEGWTGELFF
TRBJ2-7	TRBV20-1	NA	TRBD1	TGCAGTGCTTATGAGCCGGGACAGAGCGCCGAGCAGTACTTC	CSAYEPGQSAEQYF
TRBJ2-7	TRBV9	NA	TRBD2	TGTGCCAGCAGCGTAGCTTCGGGGGGAGGCCACGAGCAGTACTTC	CASSVASGGGHEQYF
TRBJ1-1	TRBV29-1	many	NA	TGCAGCGTTCAACTCGGGGCGAACACTGAAGCTTTCTTT	CSVQLGANTEAFF